The rows below give T cell receptor beta chains drawn from one sample of a study of cytomegalovirus exposure and HLA in healthy donors. Method: immunoSEQ multiplex PCR; TCRdb's copy keeps in-frame clones and lacks some. This sample has approximately 190,000 clones, with approximately 90% found just once. Sequencing was performed on PBMCs. Receptor source: a boy aged 2 to 9 in good health and CMV-seronegative. Each CDR3 is given with its conserved first and last residue. Each record gives: CDR3 length, D gene, V gene, clone size, J gene, CDR3 protein, CDR3 DNA. D genes are given only for firm matches. The size entry is marked missing in some rows and otherwise reads once, few, many or a size class.

>11|TRBD2|TRBV29-1|.|TRBJ2-7
CSAMTSGEQYF
TGCAGCGCCATGACTAGCGGAGAGCAGTACTTC
>14|.|TRBV7-9|.|TRBJ1-1
CASRPAGGGTEAFF
TGTGCCAGCAGACCTGCGGGGGGTGGAACTGAAGCTTTCTTT
>16|.|TRBV4-2|.|TRBJ2-7
CASSHRAGLSSEEQYF
TGTGCCAGCAGCCATCGAGCGGGCCTATCTTCGGAAGAGCAGTACTTC
>13|.|TRBV5-1|.|TRBJ2-5
CASSPGAMETQYF
TGCGCCAGCAGCCCCGGAGCGATGGAGACCCAGTACTTC
>11|TRBD2|TRBV9|.|TRBJ2-1
CASRSGAEQFF
TGTGCCAGCAGGAGCGGGGCTGAGCAGTTCTTC
>12|.|TRBV19|.|TRBJ1-4
CASKDRYEKLFF
TGTGCCAGTAAGGACAGATATGAAAAACTGTTTTTT
>15|.|TRBV27|.|TRBJ2-1
CASSLGLTGNDEQFF
TGTGCCAGCAGCCTTGGCCTCACGGGGAACGATGAGCAGTTCTTC
>18|TRBD2|TRBV29-1|.|TRBJ2-3
CSVEDASGRAGAKDTQYF
TGCAGCGTTGAAGATGCTAGCGGGAGGGCCGGGGCTAAGGATACGCAGTATTTT
>13|.|TRBV6-1|.|TRBJ2-1
CASPGQPNNEQFF
TGTGCCAGCCCCGGACAGCCGAACAATGAGCAGTTCTTC
>13|.|TRBV27|.|TRBJ2-7
CASSRPSSYEQYF
TGTGCCAGCAGTCGCCCGAGCTCCTACGAGCAGTACTTC
>14|TRBD1|TRBV4-1|.|TRBJ2-7
CASSRGTGDYEQYF
TGCGCCAGCAGCCGAGGGACAGGGGATTACGAGCAGTACTTC
>16|TRBD2|TRBV18|.|TRBJ2-3
CASSPRTSGGPDTQYF
TGTGCCAGCTCACCACGGACTAGCGGGGGGCCGGATACGCAGTATTTT
>13|.|TRBV18|.|TRBJ1-1
CASSLDGSTEAFF
TGTGCCAGCTCACTTGATGGGAGCACTGAAGCTTTCTTT
>14|.|TRBV7-6|.|TRBJ2-3
CASSLWEATDTQYF
TGTGCCAGCAGCTTGTGGGAGGCCACAGATACGCAGTATTTT
>15|TRBD1|TRBV2|once|TRBJ2-3
CASSGQGAITDTQYF
TGTGCCAGCAGTGGACAGGGGGCTATCACAGATACGCAGTATTTT
>14|TRBD2|TRBV10-1|.|TRBJ2-3
CASSRLASTDTQYF
TGCGCCAGCAGTAGACTAGCAAGCACAGATACGCAGTATTTT
>15|TRBD1|TRBV19|.|TRBJ2-1
CASSLNRGPENEQFF
TGTGCCAGTAGTCTCAACAGGGGGCCGGAAAATGAGCAGTTCTTC
>17|TRBD1|TRBV5-1|.|TRBJ2-1
CASSSGQGLSSYNEQFF
TGCGCCAGCAGCTCGGGACAGGGGCTTTCTTCCTACAATGAGCAGTTCTTC
>16|TRBD2|TRBV9|once|TRBJ2-1
CASSAEAGGPVNEQFF
TGTGCCAGCAGCGCCGAAGCGGGGGGGCCTGTAAATGAGCAGTTCTTC
>12|.|TRBV5-5|.|TRBJ2-7
CASRTGPYEQYF
TGTGCCAGCAGAACAGGGCCCTACGAGCAGTACTTC
>14|TRBD1|TRBV30|.|TRBJ1-5
CAWSITGGKQPQHF
TGTGCCTGGAGTATCACAGGGGGCAAGCAGCCCCAGCATTTT
>15|TRBD1|TRBV7-9|.|TRBJ1-1
CASSTRDSRDTEAFF
TGTGCCAGCAGCACCCGGGACAGCCGGGACACTGAAGCTTTCTTT
>16|TRBD1|TRBV5-1|.|TRBJ1-2
CASSLAQGSYSFGYTF
TGCGCCAGCAGCTTGGCACAGGGGAGCTACTCGTTTGGCTACACCTTC
>15|.|TRBV4-1|.|TRBJ2-7
CASSLLAVPSYEQYF
TGCGCCAGCAGCCTATTAGCGGTTCCCTCCTACGAGCAGTACTTC
>14|.|TRBV23-1|once|TRBJ1-2
CASSQSRAGHGYTF
TGCGCCAGCAGTCAATCGAGGGCAGGCCATGGCTACACCTTC
>13|TRBD2|TRBV6-5|.|TRBJ2-7
CASSLGRSAEQYF
TGTGCCAGCAGCCTCGGGAGGTCCGCCGAGCAGTACTTC
>18|.|TRBV7-3|.|TRBJ2-7
CASSYFPQARHTFYEQYF
TGTGCCAGCAGCTACTTCCCTCAGGCCCGCCATACCTTCTACGAGCAGTACTTC
>15|.|TRBV7-2|.|TRBJ1-2
CASSLGSGSSYGYTF
TGTGCCAGCAGCTTAGGGTCGGGGTCCAGCTATGGCTACACCTTC
>13|.|TRBV5-4|.|TRBJ2-5
CASSSRGPETQYF
TGTGCCAGCAGCTCGCGGGGGCCAGAGACCCAGTACTTC
>15|.|TRBV5-1|.|TRBJ1-1
CASSFGQGMNTEAFF
TGCGCCAGCAGCTTCGGTCAGGGGATGAACACTGAAGCTTTCTTT
>13|.|TRBV5-1|.|TRBJ1-1
CASSLGTVPEAFF
TGCGCCAGCAGCTTGGGGACAGTCCCTGAAGCTTTCTTT
>14|.|TRBV6-4|.|TRBJ1-6
CASSRDTYNSPLHF
TGTGCCAGCAGCCGGGACACCTATAATTCACCCCTCCACTTT
>13|.|TRBV7-3|few|TRBJ1-1
CASSLKPRTEAFF
TGTGCCAGCAGCTTAAAACCGCGGACTGAAGCTTTCTTT
>14|TRBD1|TRBV27|.|TRBJ1-2
CASSAGTANYGYTF
TGTGCCAGCAGCGCCGGGACAGCTAACTATGGCTACACCTTC